The present entry profiles one T cell receptor beta chain with its context. The data belong to a study of blood T cell repertoires in COVID-19. Libraries were prepared by immunoSEQ multiplex PCR; TCRdb keeps only in-frame clonotypes and omits some of them. The sample lists roughly 55,000 clones, almost 80% seen once, with around 12% in the top ten. Germline CDR1 and CDR2: SGHDN and FVKESK. V dropped 1 base and J dropped 8 bases, with 5 bases sitting between them. CDR3 length: 12 amino acids. Sequencing input: peripheral blood. The source of this sequence is a man older than 75 with acute or convalescent COVID-19. The rearrangement joins TRBV14 to TRBJ1-4; D uncertain. For the CDR3, the DNA is TGTGCCAGCAGCCAAGGAGGGGAAAAACTGTTTTTT. Protein: CASSQGGEKLFF.